The following is a T cell receptor (beta chain) sequence with its context. These data originate in a study of blood T cell repertoires in COVID-19. Turning to the study itself: PBMCs, B-cell-depleted T cells, or T cells provided the cDNA or gDNA that made up the material.

Germline CDR1 and CDR2: MGHRA and YSYEKL. V lost 1 base to trimming and J lost 0 bases, with 12 bases between them. The CDR3 is 16 residues long. TCRdb keeps only in-frame clones here, not all; method: immunoSEQ multiplex PCR. The sample consists of a few hundred thousand clones, approximately 92% of them appearing once. While infection was still active, Seattle patients were enrolled and then followed longitudinally. Sequenced input: peripheral blood. The TCR sequence derives from a woman aged 25-40 years with COVID-19, enrolled during active disease. V and J are TRBV4-1 and TRBJ2-5; the D gene is possibly TRBD2 (6 bases). In nucleotides, the CDR3 is TGCGCCAGCAGCCAAGGTAGCGGCCTCTACCAAGAGACCCAGTACTTC. As protein: CASSQGSGLYQETQYF.